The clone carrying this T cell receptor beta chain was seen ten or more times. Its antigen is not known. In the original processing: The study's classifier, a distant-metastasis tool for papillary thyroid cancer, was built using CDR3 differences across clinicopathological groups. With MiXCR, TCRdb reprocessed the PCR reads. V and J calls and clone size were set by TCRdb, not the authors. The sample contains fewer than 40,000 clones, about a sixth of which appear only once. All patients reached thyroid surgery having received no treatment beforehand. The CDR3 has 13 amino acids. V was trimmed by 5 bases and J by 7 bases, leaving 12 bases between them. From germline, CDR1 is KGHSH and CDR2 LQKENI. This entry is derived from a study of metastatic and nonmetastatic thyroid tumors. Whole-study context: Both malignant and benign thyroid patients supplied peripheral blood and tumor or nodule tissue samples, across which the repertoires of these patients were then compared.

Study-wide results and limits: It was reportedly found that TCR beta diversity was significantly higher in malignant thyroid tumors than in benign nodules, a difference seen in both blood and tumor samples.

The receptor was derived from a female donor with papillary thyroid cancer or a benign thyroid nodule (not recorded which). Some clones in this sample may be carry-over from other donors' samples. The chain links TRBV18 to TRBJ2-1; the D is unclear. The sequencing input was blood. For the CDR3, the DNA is TGTGCCAGCTCAGACCAATTGGGGAATGAGCAGTTCTTC. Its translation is CASSDQLGNEQFF. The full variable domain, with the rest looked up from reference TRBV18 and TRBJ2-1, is NAGVMQNPRHLVRRRGQEARLRCSPMKGHSHVYWYRQLPEEGLKFMVYLQKENIIDESGMPKERFSAEFPKEGPSILRIQQVVRGDSAAYFCASSDQLGNEQFFGPGTRLTVL.